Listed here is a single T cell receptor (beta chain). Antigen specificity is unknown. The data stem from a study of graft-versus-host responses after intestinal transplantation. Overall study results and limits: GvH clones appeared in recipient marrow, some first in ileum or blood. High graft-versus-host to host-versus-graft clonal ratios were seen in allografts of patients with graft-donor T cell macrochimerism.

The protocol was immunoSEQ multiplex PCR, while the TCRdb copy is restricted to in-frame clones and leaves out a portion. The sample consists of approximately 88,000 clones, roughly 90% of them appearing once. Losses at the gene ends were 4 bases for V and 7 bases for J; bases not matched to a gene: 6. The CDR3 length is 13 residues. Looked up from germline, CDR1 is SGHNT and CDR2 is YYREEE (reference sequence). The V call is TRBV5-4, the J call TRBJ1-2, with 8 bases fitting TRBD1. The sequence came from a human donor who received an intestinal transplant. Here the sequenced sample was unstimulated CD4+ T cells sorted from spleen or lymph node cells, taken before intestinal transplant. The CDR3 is CASSLDRGSGYTF. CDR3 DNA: TGTGCCAGCAGCCTCGACAGGGGCTCTGGCTACACCTTC.